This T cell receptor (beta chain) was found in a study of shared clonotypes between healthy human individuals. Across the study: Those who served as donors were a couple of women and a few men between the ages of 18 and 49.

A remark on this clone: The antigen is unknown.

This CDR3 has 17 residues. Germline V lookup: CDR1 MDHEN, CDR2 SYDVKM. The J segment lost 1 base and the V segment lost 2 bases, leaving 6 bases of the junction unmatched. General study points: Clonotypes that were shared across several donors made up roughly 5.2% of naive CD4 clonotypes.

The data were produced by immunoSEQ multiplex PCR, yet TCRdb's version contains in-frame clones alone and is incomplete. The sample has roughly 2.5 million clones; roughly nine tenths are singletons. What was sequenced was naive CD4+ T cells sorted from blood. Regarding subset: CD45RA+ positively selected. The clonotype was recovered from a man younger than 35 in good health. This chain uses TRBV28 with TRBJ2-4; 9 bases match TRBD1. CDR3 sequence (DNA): TGTGCCAGCAGTTTACCCGGACAGGGGAGGGCCAAAAACATTCAGTACTTC. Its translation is CASSLPGQGRAKNIQYF.